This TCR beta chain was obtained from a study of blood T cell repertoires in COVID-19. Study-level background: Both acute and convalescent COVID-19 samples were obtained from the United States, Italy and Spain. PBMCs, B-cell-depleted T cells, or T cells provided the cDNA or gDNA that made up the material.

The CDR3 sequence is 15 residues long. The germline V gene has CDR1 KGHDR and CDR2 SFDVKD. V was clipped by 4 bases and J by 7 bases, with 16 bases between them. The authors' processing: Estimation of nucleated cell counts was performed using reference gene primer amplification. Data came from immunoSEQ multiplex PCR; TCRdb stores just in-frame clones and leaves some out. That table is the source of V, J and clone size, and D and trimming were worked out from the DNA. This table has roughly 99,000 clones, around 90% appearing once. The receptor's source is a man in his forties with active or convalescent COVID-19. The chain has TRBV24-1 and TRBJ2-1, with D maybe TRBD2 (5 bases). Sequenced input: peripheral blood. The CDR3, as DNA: TGTGCCACCAGTGACCCCGGGATCACGGCGAATGAGCAGTTCTTC. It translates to CATSDPGITANEQFF.